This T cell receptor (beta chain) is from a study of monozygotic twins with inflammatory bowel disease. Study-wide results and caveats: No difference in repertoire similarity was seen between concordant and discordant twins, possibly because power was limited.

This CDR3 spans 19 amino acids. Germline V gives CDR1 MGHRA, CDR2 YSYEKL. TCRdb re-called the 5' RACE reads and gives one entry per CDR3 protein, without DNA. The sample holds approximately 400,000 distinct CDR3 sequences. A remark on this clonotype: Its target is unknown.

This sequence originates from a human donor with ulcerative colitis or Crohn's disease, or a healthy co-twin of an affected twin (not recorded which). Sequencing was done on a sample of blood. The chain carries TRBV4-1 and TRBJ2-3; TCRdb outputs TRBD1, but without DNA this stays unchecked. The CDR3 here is CASSQVYPDGSRGSDTQYF.